The 26 T cell receptor beta chains given below trace back to one sample, sequenced in a study of monozygotic twins with inflammatory bowel disease. One entry per CDR3 protein, without DNA, is what TCRdb gives after re-calling the 5' RACE reads. In total, the table holds approximately 390,000 distinct CDR3 sequences. The sample taken for sequencing was blood. The receptors were sampled from a human donor with ulcerative colitis or Crohn's disease, or a healthy co-twin of an affected twin (not recorded which).

This chain links TRBV30 with TRBJ2-7. The germline V gene has CDR1 GTSNPN and CDR2 SVGIG (reference sequence). The CDR3 covers 11 residues. The chain's CDR3 is CAWSVEYEQYF.

The chain recombines TRBV24-1 with TRBJ2-1; TCRdb's D gene call, TRBD2, goes unchecked for lack of DNA. Germline V gene lookup returns CDR1 KGHDR and CDR2 SFDVKD. This CDR3 is 18 amino acids long. Here the CDR3 reads CATSDPAPSGRIYNEQFF.

The rearrangement uses TRBV25-1 and TRBJ2-2. The germline V gene has CDR1 MGHDK and CDR2 SYGVNS. This CDR3 has 14 amino acids. CDR3 in amino acids: CASSDAHGPGELFF.

CDR3: CASSTDREDLSAFF. The chain carries TRBV6-2 or TRBV6-3 and TRBJ1-1; TCRdb proposes TRBD1, but this gene call is untestable without DNA. Germline V gives CDR1 MNHEY, CDR2 SVGEGT. The CDR3 has 14 amino acids.

J is TRBJ2-3 and V is TRBV19; TCRdb names TRBD2, which stays unverified in the absence of DNA. Germline V gene lookup returns CDR1 LNHDA and CDR2 SQIVND (reference sequence). The CDR3 spans 16 residues. CDR3 protein: CASKEVHGAATDTQYF.

This chain uses TRBV6-4 with TRBJ1-2. CDR3 length: 14 amino acids. The germline gives CDR1 MRHNA, CDR2 SNTAGT. CDR3 region: CASSDSYNSYGYTF.

The chain links TRBV20-1 to TRBJ1-1. CDR1 and CDR2 from the germline V gene are DFQATT and SNEGSKA (reference sequence). This CDR3 is built from 14 residues. CDR3: CSARRSVRNTEAFF.

The V gene is TRBV5-1, the J gene TRBJ2-1; TCRdb proposes TRBD2, but this gene call is untestable without DNA. The length of the CDR3 is 15 residues. From germline, CDR1 is SGHRS and CDR2 YFSETQ. CDR3 residues: CTSSPGLAANNEQFF.

This chain connects TRBV20-1 to TRBJ2-1; absent DNA, TCRdb's TRBD1 call cannot be checked. The CDR3 spans 14 residues. Looked up from germline, CDR1 is DFQATT and CDR2 is SNEGSKA (reference sequence). CDR3 region: CSASGYLSYNEQFF.

The chain combines TRBV5-1 with TRBJ2-7; checking the TCRdb D call of TRBD1 is not possible without DNA. The CDR3 runs to 13 residues. The germline gives CDR1 SGHRS, CDR2 YFSETQ. The CDR3 loop reads CASTRDITYEQYF.

V and J are TRBV13 and TRBJ2-3; TCRdb returns TRBD2, unconfirmable since there is no DNA. The CDR3 length is 18 residues. CDR1 is PRHDT, CDR2 FYEKMQ, per germline (reference sequence). CDR3 region: CASSSHQLLAGAADTQYF.

This sequence joins TRBV11-2 and TRBJ2-5; the D call of TRBD2 rests on TCRdb alone, since no DNA is present to check it. Germline V CDR1 and CDR2: SGHAT, FQNNGV. The CDR3 runs 15 residues. The CDR3 here is CASSLRGTSGGPPYF.

The chain recombines TRBV6-6 with TRBJ2-3; TCRdb proposes TRBD1, but this gene call is untestable without DNA. This CDR3 region has 13 residues. The V gene's germline CDR1 is MNHNY and CDR2 SVGAGI (reference sequence). CDR3 residues: CAGGLTLTDTQYF.

The chain joins TRBV5-6 to TRBJ2-1; TCRdb selects TRBD1, and the lack of DNA leaves this call unchecked. Germline CDR1 reads SGHDT; CDR2 reads YYEEEE. The CDR3 loop spans 13 amino acids. CDR3 amino acids: CASSRDRGDEQFF.

The rearrangement uses TRBV30 and TRBJ1-4. Germline CDR1 reads GTSNPN; CDR2 reads SVGIG (reference sequence). CDR3 length: 11 amino acids. The CDR3 spells CAWTGSEKLFF.

The chain has TRBV11-2 and TRBJ1-1; TCRdb designates TRBD1, a call that cannot be tested without DNA. The CDR3 covers 15 residues. Germline loops: CDR1 SGHAT, CDR2 FQNNGV. The CDR3 loop is CASSFSGGSNTEAFF.

This chain joins TRBV5-5 and TRBJ2-2; TCRdb's D gene call, TRBD2, goes unchecked for lack of DNA. The CDR3 loop spans 17 amino acids. The V gene's germline CDR1 is SGHKS and CDR2 YYEKEE (reference sequence). The CDR3 protein is CASSLGDSSWDTGELFF.

This sequence joins TRBV18 and TRBJ1-1. CDR1 is KGHSH, CDR2 LQKENI, per germline. This CDR3 region has 17 residues. The CDR3: CASSPPGSARTNTEAFF.

The rearrangement links TRBV5-1 to TRBJ2-7; the TRBD1 assignment by TCRdb is unverifiable without DNA. CDR1 is SGHRS, CDR2 YFSETQ, per germline. This CDR3 has 13 amino acids. This CDR3 reads CASSARGGYEQYF. The whole variable domain, filled in from reference TRBV5-1 and TRBJ2-7, reads KAGVTQTPRYLIKTRGQQVTLSCSPISGHRSVSWYQQTPGQGLQFLFEYFSETQRNKGNFPGRFSGRQFSNSRSEMNVSTLELGDSALYLCASSARGGYEQYFGPGTRLTVT.

The chain combines TRBV19 with TRBJ1-2; the D call from TCRdb, TRBD1, cannot be confirmed without DNA. The germline V gene has CDR1 LNHDA and CDR2 SQIVND (reference sequence). This CDR3 has 16 residues. Here the CDR3 reads CASSMRYRAERYGYTF.

V usage is TRBV6-5 and J usage is TRBJ1-1; TCRdb returns TRBD1, unconfirmable since there is no DNA. The length of the CDR3 is 13 residues. The germline V gene has CDR1 MNHEY and CDR2 SVGAGI. The CDR3 sequence is CASSYLGDTEAFF.

The chain recombines TRBV15 with TRBJ1-2; TCRdb's D call of TRBD1 is untestable without DNA. The CDR3 loop spans 13 amino acids. Per the germline V gene, CDR1 is LNHNV and CDR2 is YYDKDF (reference sequence). The chain's CDR3 is CATSKRQHYGYTF.

The chain is built from TRBV24-1 and TRBJ2-5. CDR3 length: 14 amino acids. Germline lookup yields CDR1 KGHDR and CDR2 SFDVKD. This CDR3 reads CATSDLKYQETQYF.

The V call is TRBV20-1, the J call TRBJ2-3; TCRdb's assignment of TRBD2 cannot be checked, as there is no DNA. Per the germline V gene, CDR1 is DFQATT and CDR2 is SNEGSKA (reference sequence). The CDR3 is made up of 15 amino acids. The CDR3 sequence: CSARRASGGWDTQYF.

The chain has TRBV12-3 or TRBV12-4 and TRBJ1-6; TCRdb gives TRBD1 as the D gene, but with no DNA this cannot be confirmed. This CDR3 spans 14 amino acids. This CDR3 reads CASSFTQGGAPLHF.

The chain couples TRBV7-2 to TRBJ1-3; the TCRdb D gene call, TRBD1, has no DNA to confirm it. Germline CDR1 SGHTA, CDR2 FQGNSA. This CDR3 is 17 amino acids long. The CDR3 sequence: CASSPTGGVLSGNTIYF.